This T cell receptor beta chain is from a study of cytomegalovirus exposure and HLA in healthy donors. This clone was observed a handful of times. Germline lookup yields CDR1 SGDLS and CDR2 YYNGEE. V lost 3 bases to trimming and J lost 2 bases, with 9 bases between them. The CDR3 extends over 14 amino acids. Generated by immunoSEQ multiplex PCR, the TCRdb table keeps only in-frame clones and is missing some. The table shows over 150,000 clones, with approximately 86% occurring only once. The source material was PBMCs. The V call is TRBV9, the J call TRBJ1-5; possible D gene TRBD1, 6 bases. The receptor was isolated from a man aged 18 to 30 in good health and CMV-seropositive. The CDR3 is CASSARGRNQPQHF. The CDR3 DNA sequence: TGTGCCAGCAGCGCCAGGGGACGCAATCAGCCCCAGCATTTT.